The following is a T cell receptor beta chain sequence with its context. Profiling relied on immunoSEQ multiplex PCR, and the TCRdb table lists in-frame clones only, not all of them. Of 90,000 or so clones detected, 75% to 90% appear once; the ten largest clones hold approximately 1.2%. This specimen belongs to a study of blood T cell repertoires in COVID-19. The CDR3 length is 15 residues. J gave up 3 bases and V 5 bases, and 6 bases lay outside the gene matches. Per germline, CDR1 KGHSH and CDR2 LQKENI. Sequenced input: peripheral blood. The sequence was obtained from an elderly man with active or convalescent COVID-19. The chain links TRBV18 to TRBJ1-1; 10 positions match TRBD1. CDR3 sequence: CASSRQGAIHTEAFF. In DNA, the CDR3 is TGTGCCAGCTCAAGACAGGGGGCGATCCACACTGAAGCTTTCTTT.